The entry that follows covers one T cell receptor (beta chain) sequence. In its sample, this clone was seen a few times. Its recognized antigen is unknown. No much larger clone is present one base from it, and per-base qualities are unavailable. These data originate in a study of blood T cell repertoires in COVID-19 (dated by TCRdb to 2018 to 2021). A note on the overall study: The collaborator samples originated in the United States, Italy and Spain and spanned the acute and convalescent phases of COVID-19. The prospective study material was composed of cDNA or gDNA derived from T cells, B-cell-depleted T cells, or PBMCs. The dataset comprised deeply sampled blood TCRbeta repertoires from subjects exposed to, actively infected with, or recovered from COVID-19. The repertoires were made available in a free public database intended to serve as a resource for research on the immune response to SARS-CoV-2. The samples were drawn from two sources: the first 160 participants of the ongoing ImmuneRACE study, and 1,254 subjects contributed by 6 global collaborators. Nearly every sample came with metadata listing a de-identified subject ID, COVID-19 status, age in years and sex. Where HLA class I and class II types were available, the types were taken from metadata supplied by the sample provider, not from assay-based typing.

Overall results and qualifications from the work: How much clinical and demographic metadata was included differed by source and by participant, and the metadata was provided uncurated.

From its cysteine to its phenylalanine, the CDR3 spans 15 amino acids. Only the CDR3 DNA stays, 45 bases, in frame from base 1. The germline V gene yields SGDLS for CDR1 and YYNGEE for CDR2. Relative to germline, V is missing 0 bases and J is missing 2 bases, with 2 bases of the junction outside any gene match. Another Seattle source contributed samples from volunteer blood donors who had recovered from COVID-19. Whole blood was collected in K2EDTA tubes by collaborating institutions according to the institutions' own protocols. For TCRbeta analysis, collaborator samples were shipped as frozen whole blood, as isolated PBMCs, or as DNA extracted from either sample type. TCRbeta CDR3 regions were amplified from genomic DNA by means of the immunoSEQ Assay, a bias-controlled multiplex PCR. Regarding the original processing steps: The number of nucleated cells in each sample was estimated by amplification of reference gene primers within the assay. Sequence reads were collapsed and filtered to measure the absolute abundance of every unique TCRbeta CDR3 rearrangement. For each sample, productive Simpson clonality was calculated as the square root of Simpson's diversity index across productive rearrangements. The immuneACCESS repertoire file appears here via TCRdb, limited to in-frame rearrangements. These files lack a portion of the clones; in checked studies, under half of the deficit traces to unresolved V genes, and the cause of the others is not known. That table gives V, J and clone size, and the DNA gave D and trimming. For this sample the table gives hundreds of thousands of clones, of which nearly 90% were detected only once. Together, the top ten hold approximately 12% of the sample.

Recombination linked TRBV9 to TRBJ2-7; 10 bases in between match TRBD2. What was sequenced was peripheral blood. This clonotype was sampled from a young woman who had recovered from COVID-19. The CDR3 reads as follows: CASSVDLAGAYEQYF. At the DNA level, the sequence is TGTGCCAGCAGCGTAGACCTAGCGGGAGCCTACGAGCAGTACTTC.